A single sample gave rise to the 23 T cell receptor beta chains below, sequenced in a study of T cell repertoires in cytomegalovirus infection. TCRdb reprocessed the reads via MiXCR and lists one record per CDR3 protein. The data show fewer than 400,000 distinct CDR3 sequences, approximately 18% seen once. The specimen sequenced was PBMCs. Receptors were obtained from a human donor in good health (CMV status not recorded). Some clones in this sample may be carry-over from other donors' samples.

The sample holds many counts of this clonotype. The CDR3 DNA follows: TGTGCCAGCAGCTTAGCGTCTAGCGGGGGGACAGATACGCAGTATTTT. Translated: CASSLASSGGTDTQYF. The chain uses TRBV7-9 and TRBJ2-3, with 11 bases matching TRBD2. Germline CDR1 and CDR2: SEHNR and FQNEAQ (reference sequence). CDR3 length equals 16 residues. The V and J ends lost 0 bases and 3 bases, in that order; junction bases with no gene match: 2.

As DNA, the CDR3 is TGTGCCAGCAGCGGCGGGGCCCTTTACGAGCAGTACTTC. It is translated as CASSGGALYEQYF. This chain links TRBV11-2 with TRBJ2-7, with a possible D match to TRBD2 (6 bases). The CDR3 sequence is 13 residues long. Per the germline V gene, CDR1 is SGHAT and CDR2 is FQNNGV. The ends were cut back, 5 bases at V and 4 bases at J, with 12 bases in the middle.

The rearrangement joins TRBV19 to TRBJ1-1; 7 nucleotides line up with TRBD1. CDR3 length equals 16 residues. After removal of 4 bases from V and 3 bases from J, the junction contained 11 bases not matched to a gene. CDR1 LNHDA and CDR2 SQIVND come from the germline V gene (reference sequence). DNA of the CDR3: TGTGCCAGTAGTAACCCCATGTCCGGGACAGACACTGAAGCTTTCTTT. Its protein product is CASSNPMSGTDTEAFF.

This clonotype has a count of ten or more. The rearrangement joins TRBV7-2 to TRBJ2-3; tentatively, D is TRBD1 or TRBD2 (6 bases each). The germline V and J ends were trimmed by 5 bases and 6 bases, with 18 bases remaining between them. The CDR3 length is 15 residues. From germline, CDR1 is SGHTA and CDR2 FQGNSA. The CDR3 DNA is TGTGCCAGCAGCCCGTCTAGGGGGGCCTACGATACGCAGTATTTT. The encoded protein is CASSPSRGAYDTQYF.

This clonotype was seen only a few times. CDR3 loop: CASSAGTRGGEQFF. The CDR3 DNA is TGTGCCAGCAGCGCCGGGACTAGAGGGGGTGAGCAGTTCTTC. This chain connects TRBV14 to TRBJ2-1, with 8 bases fitting TRBD2. The CDR3 has 14 residues. Germline V gene lookup returns CDR1 SGHDN and CDR2 FVKESK. With 5 bases clipped from V and 9 bases from J, the junction kept 9 bases outside the gene matches.

This clonotype was seen a few times. V usage is TRBV10-3 and J usage is TRBJ2-2; D ambiguous. The germline V and J ends were trimmed by 2 bases and 2 bases, with 6 bases remaining between them. The CDR3 runs to 14 residues. Looked up from germline, CDR1 is ENHRY and CDR2 is SYGVKD. The chain's CDR3 is CAISEDRNTGELFF. CDR3 nucleotides: TGTGCCATCAGTGAGGATAGAAACACCGGGGAGCTGTTTTTT.

This chain uses TRBV12-3 or TRBV12-4 with TRBJ1-2; TRBD1 matches at 9 bases. This CDR3 is 14 amino acids long. With V trimmed by 2 bases and J by 8 bases, 6 bases remained unmatched. The CDR3 region has the DNA TGTGCCAGCAGTTTACAACAGGGGGCTTGGGGCTACACCTTC. This sequence encodes CASSLQQGAWGYTF.

In its sample, this clonotype was seen a few times. The rearrangement uses TRBV4-2 and TRBJ1-6; the match to TRBD1 covers 10 bases. Germline V lookup: CDR1 LGHNA, CDR2 YNFKEQ. CDR3 length: 15 amino acids. After removal of 0 bases from V and 13 bases from J, the junction contained 6 bases not matched to a gene. The CDR3 spells CASSQESGQGDPLHF. The CDR3 coding sequence is TGTGCCAGCAGCCAAGAATCCGGACAGGGGGACCCCCTCCACTTT.

This clonotype was picked up a small number of times. The rearrangement uses TRBV6-4 and TRBJ2-1; 9 nucleotides align to TRBD2. The CDR3 loop spans 16 amino acids. J gave up 4 bases and V 3 bases, and 7 bases lay outside the gene matches. Per the germline V gene, CDR1 is MRHNA and CDR2 is SNTAGT. The CDR3 sequence: CASSEDTSGYYNEQFF. In DNA form, the CDR3 reads TGTGCCAGCAGTGAAGACACTAGCGGGTATTACAATGAGCAGTTCTTC.

The chain carries TRBV10-3 and TRBJ1-2, with a tentative D call TRBD1 (5 bases). The V gene's germline CDR1 is ENHRY and CDR2 SYGVKD. The CDR3 has 12 amino acids. The V end lost 2 bases, the J end lost 4 bases, and 5 bases lay between the germline ends. CDR3 protein: CAISEDSYGYTF. The CDR3 nucleotides read TGTGCCATCAGTGAGGACAGCTATGGCTACACCTTC.

The V and J genes are TRBV2 and TRBJ2-5; weak D call: TRBD1 (5 bases). Germline V gives CDR1 SNHLY, CDR2 FYNNEI. Trimming left V 6 bases short and J 5 bases short, with 13 bases between. This CDR3 comprises 13 residues. The CDR3 region is CASSAQGVETQYF. The DNA of the CDR3 is TGTGCCAGCAGCGCCCAGGGTGTTGAGACCCAGTACTTC. Looking up the rest from reference TRBV2 and TRBJ2-5 gives the full variable domain: EPEVTQTPSHQVTQMGQEVILRCVPISNHLYFYWYRQILGQKVEFLVSFYNNEISEKSEIFDDQFSVERPDGSNFTLKIRSTKLEDSAMYFCASSAQGVETQYFGPGTRLLVL.

The table lists this clonotype with many counts. This chain joins TRBV6-2 or TRBV6-3 and TRBJ1-1; D unresolved. Trimming shortened V by 5 bases and J by 11 bases, and 15 bases separated the two germline ends. Germline V CDR1 and CDR2: MNHEY, SVGEGT. The CDR3 extends over 12 amino acids. CDR3 region: CASSTPYSMAFF. CDR3 nucleotides: TGTGCCAGCAGTACCCCCTACTCTATGGCTTTCTTT.

Ten or more counts support this clonotype. V gene TRBV6-2 or TRBV6-3 combines with J gene TRBJ2-7, with D uncertain. Germline loops: CDR1 MNHEY, CDR2 SVGEGT. Trimming took off 2 bases at V and 0 bases at J, with 8 bases between the two ends. The CDR3 contains 14 residues. This CDR3 reads CASSYNGASYEQYF. The CDR3 coding sequence is TGTGCCAGCAGTTACAACGGTGCCTCCTACGAGCAGTACTTC.

Ten or more counts support this clonotype. CDR3 amino acids: CASTPSGSGANVLTF. CDR3 DNA: TGTGCCAGCACTCCGTCGGGGTCTGGGGCCAACGTCCTGACTTTC. The J gene is TRBJ2-6, the V gene TRBV12-3 or TRBV12-4, with TRBD2 as a possible D gene (5 bases). This CDR3 has 15 residues. Trimming removed 7 bases from V and 1 base from J, with 11 bases in between.

The V call is TRBV7-2, the J call TRBJ1-3, with no clear D. The CDR3 spans 17 residues. The V and J ends lost 1 base and 2 bases respectively, with 15 bases between them. CDR1 is SGHTA, CDR2 FQGNSA, per germline. In nucleotides, the CDR3 is TGTGCCAGCAGCTTAGTTAGGCCCCTTGGCGCTGGAAACACCATATATTTT. This gives the protein CASSLVRPLGAGNTIYF.

This clonotype was counted a few times. This chain joins TRBV14 and TRBJ1-4; unclear D gene. V lost 5 bases and J lost 8, with 18 bases in between. The CDR3 sequence is 15 residues long. Per germline, CDR1 SGHDN and CDR2 FVKESK. CDR3 coding DNA: TGTGCCAGCAGCACCCGCCCGGGCTTGGGAGAAAAACTGTTTTTT. Protein sequence: CASSTRPGLGEKLFF.

The rearrangement joins TRBV19 to TRBJ1-4; no clear D gene. CDR3 length: 13 amino acids. CDR1 and CDR2 from the germline V gene are LNHDA and SQIVND (reference sequence). The V and J ends lost 6 bases and 5 bases respectively, with 10 bases between them. CDR3: CASRGSGNEKLFF. The CDR3 nucleotides read TGTGCCAGTAGGGGGTCCGGGAATGAAAAACTGTTTTTT.

This clonotype was counted a few times. CDR3: CATDLGGRNEQFF. In DNA, the CDR3 is TGTGCCACCGATTTAGGCGGGAGAAATGAGCAGTTCTTC. The V gene is TRBV15, the J gene TRBJ2-1, with 7 nucleotides matching TRBD2. Germline V gives CDR1 LNHNV, CDR2 YYDKDF (reference sequence). The CDR3 has 13 amino acids. V was pared by 8 bases and J by 7 bases, with 8 bases of the junction left unmatched.

The chain joins TRBV12-3 or TRBV12-4 to TRBJ2-1; a weak D match, TRBD1 (6 bases). V lost 3 bases, J lost 5 bases, and 8 bases lay in between. The CDR3 spans 13 residues. The CDR3 here is CASSLGAHNEQFF. The DNA for the CDR3 is TGTGCCAGCAGTTTGGGGGCGCACAATGAGCAGTTCTTC.

This clonotype was recorded a few times. The gene calls are TRBV28 and TRBJ1-3, with D hard to call. CDR1 and CDR2 (germline): MDHEN, SYDVKM. The CDR3 is made up of 15 amino acids. The ends were cut back, 6 bases at V and 0 bases at J, with 12 bases in the middle. The chain's CDR3 is CASSSHRSSGNTIYF. The CDR3 DNA reads as TGTGCCAGCAGCTCCCACAGAAGCTCTGGAAACACCATATATTTT.

V usage is TRBV29-1 and J usage is TRBJ1-3; perhaps TRBD1 as D (5 bases). Trimming took 4 bases from V and 8 from J, leaving 12 bases between them. The germline CDR1 and CDR2 sequences are SQVTM and ANQGSEA. The length of the CDR3 is 12 residues. The CDR3 spells CSVGREGDTIYF. The CDR3 coding sequence is TGCAGCGTTGGCAGGGAAGGAGACACCATATATTTT.

This chain links TRBV7-9 with TRBJ2-1; 11 positions agree with TRBD2. CDR1 and CDR2 (germline): SEHNR, FQNEAQ (reference sequence). Trimming took 1 base from V and 3 from J; bases not matched to a gene: 2. The CDR3 spans 16 residues. The CDR3 region is CASSLGLAGLYNEQFF. The CDR3 bases are TGTGCCAGCAGCTTAGGACTAGCGGGACTCTACAATGAGCAGTTCTTC.

This clonotype was observed a handful of times. The chain recombines TRBV7-9 with TRBJ2-1; D possibly corresponds to TRBD2 (6 bases). CDR1 is SEHNR and CDR2 is FQNEAQ in the germline V gene (reference sequence). V gave up 4 bases and J gave up 9 bases, with 13 bases separating them. The CDR3 covers 13 residues. CDR3 in amino acids: CASSSGRRAEQFF. In DNA, the CDR3 is TGTGCCAGCAGCTCGGGACGGAGGGCTGAGCAGTTCTTC.